The 29 T cell receptor beta chains presented below share a single source sample, sequenced in a study of T cell responses to AZD1222 COVID-19 vaccine. The assay was immunoSEQ multiplex PCR, and TCRdb's table has in-frame clones only and misses some. The sample records about 100,000 clones, around 85% being singletons. The material was peripheral blood, obtained on day 0 of AZD1222 vaccination. These receptors were collected from an adult in good health.

In its sample, this clone was seen a few times. The chain has TRBV27 and TRBJ1-2; D is perhaps TRBD1 (5 bases). The germline V gene has CDR1 MNHEY and CDR2 SMNVEV (reference sequence). CDR3 length: 15 amino acids. V lost 6 bases to trimming and J lost 5 bases, with 19 bases between them. CDR3 amino acids: CASSAQAIATYGYTF. CDR3 coding DNA: TGTGCCAGCAGCGCACAGGCGATTGCGACATATGGCTACACCTTC.

The J gene is TRBJ1-2, the V gene TRBV5-8; D is unresolved. Germline CDR1 SGHTS, CDR2 YDEGEE. The germline V and J ends were trimmed by 4 bases and 7 bases, with 11 bases remaining between them. The CDR3 is 12 residues long. CDR3 residues: CASSPSRRGYTF. In DNA form, the CDR3 reads TGTGCCAGCAGCCCGAGCCGGCGTGGCTACACCTTC.

The J gene is TRBJ2-7, the V gene TRBV12-3 or TRBV12-4, with D unresolved. Trimming removed 2 bases from V and 6 bases from J, with 11 bases in between. CDR3 size: 13 residues. CDR3 sequence reads: CASSLRRMGEQYF. The CDR3 nucleotides are TGTGCCAGCAGTTTACGCCGGATGGGCGAGCAGTACTTC.

The V gene is TRBV4-1, the J gene TRBJ1-5, with D unresolved. The ends were cut back, 2 bases at V and 3 bases at J, with 14 bases in the middle. Germline CDR1 reads MGHRA; CDR2 reads YSYEKL. This CDR3 spans 16 amino acids. The DNA for the CDR3 is TGCGCCAGCAGCCAAAAATGGTGGCAAGACAATCAGCCCCAGCATTTT. Protein sequence: CASSQKWWQDNQPQHF.

This chain joins TRBV6-5 and TRBJ1-2; tentative D call: TRBD1 (5 bases). Trimming took 1 base from V and 1 from J, leaving 10 bases between them. The CDR3 consists of 15 residues. The germline V gene has CDR1 MNHEY and CDR2 SVGAGI. The CDR3 loop reads CASSYYDGGNYGYTF. The CDR3 nucleotides read TGTGCCAGCAGTTACTACGATGGGGGTAACTATGGCTACACCTTC.

The rearrangement links TRBV7-3 to TRBJ1-4; D possibly corresponds to TRBD1 (6 bases). V lost 5 bases to trimming and J lost 0 bases, with 22 bases between them. The CDR3 consists of 19 residues. Germline CDR1 reads SGHTA; CDR2 reads FQGTGA. CDR3 amino acids: CASSPRDTSAPSTNEKLFF. The CDR3 coding sequence is TGTGCCAGCAGCCCCCGGGACACTTCAGCCCCTTCAACTAATGAAAAACTGTTTTTT.

The rearrangement joins TRBV20-1 to TRBJ1-4; unclear D gene. V dropped 5 bases and J dropped 8 bases, with 9 bases sitting between them. The CDR3 totals 11 residues. Germline values: CDR1 DFQATT, CDR2 SNEGSKA (reference sequence). CDR3 in amino acids: CSASDGEKLFF. The CDR3 DNA follows: TGCAGTGCTTCGGACGGCGAAAAACTGTTTTTT.

The chain links TRBV6-5 to TRBJ1-1, with D uncertain. CDR1 is MNHEY, CDR2 SVGAGI, per germline. Trimming cost V 2 bases and J 3 bases, with 7 bases left between them. The CDR3 sequence is 13 residues long. CDR3 coding DNA: TGTGCCAGCAGTTACAATCAGGACACTGAAGCTTTCTTT. Residues: CASSYNQDTEAFF.

The chain couples TRBV7-9 to TRBJ2-2, with D perhaps matching TRBD1 or TRBD2 (5 bases each). CDR1 SEHNR and CDR2 FQNEAQ come from the germline V gene (reference sequence). The V gene lost 3 bases and the J gene lost 2 bases, with 13 bases spanning the gap. The CDR3 covers 16 residues. In DNA, the CDR3 is TGTGCCAGCAGCTTGGGGTTCGGGACCAACACCGGGGAGCTGTTTTTT. It is translated as CASSLGFGTNTGELFF.

The V call is TRBV19, the J call TRBJ1-5; tentatively, D is TRBD1 (5 bases). The V end lost 6 bases, the J end lost 2 bases, and 14 bases lay between the germline ends. In germline, CDR1 is LNHDA, CDR2 SQIVND (reference sequence). The CDR3 consists of 15 residues. Here the CDR3 reads CASRAGEFGNQPQHF. CDR3 nucleotides: TGTGCCAGTAGGGCGGGGGAATTCGGCAATCAGCCCCAGCATTTT.

The genes are TRBV5-1 and TRBJ1-1; D ambiguous. Germline CDR1 and CDR2: SGHRS and YFSETQ. V lost 1 base and J lost 3, with 7 bases in between. CDR3 size: 13 residues. In DNA form, the CDR3 reads TGCGCCAGCAGCTTGCACGAAGACACTGAAGCTTTCTTT. It translates to CASSLHEDTEAFF.

The chain carries TRBV27 and TRBJ2-6; D remains ambiguous. This CDR3 contains 15 residues. V lost 3 bases, J lost 0 bases, and 6 bases lay in between. Germline loops: CDR1 MNHEY, CDR2 SMNVEV (reference sequence). CDR3 DNA sequence: TGTGCCAGCAGTTTTTTCCTCTCTGGGGCCAACGTCCTGACTTTC. Its translation: CASSFFLSGANVLTF. Combining the CDR3 with reference TRBV27 and TRBJ2-6 gives the whole variable domain EAQVTQNPRYLITVTGKKLTVTCSQNMNHEYMSWYRQDPGLGLRQIYYSMNVEVTDKGDVPEGYKVSRKEKRNFPLILESPSPNQTSLYFCASSFFLSGANVLTFGAGSRLTVL.

The chain links TRBV7-8 to TRBJ2-5; D not resolved. This CDR3 has 14 residues. Germline CDR1 SGHVS, CDR2 FQNEAQ. The V end lost 5 bases, the J end lost 0 bases, and 10 bases lay between the germline ends. The CDR3 sequence is CASSPPSYQETQYF. The CDR3 DNA follows: TGTGCCAGCAGCCCACCGTCGTACCAAGAGACCCAGTACTTC.

The J gene is TRBJ2-1, the V gene TRBV2, with D perhaps given as TRBD1 or TRBD2 (5 bases each). This CDR3 contains 15 residues. Germline assignment: CDR1 SNHLY and CDR2 FYNNEI. V was trimmed by 2 bases and J by 4 bases, leaving 12 bases between them. CDR3 in DNA: TGTGCCAGCAGTGAAACGGGGACCCCTTACAATGAGCAGTTCTTC. Amino acid sequence: CASSETGTPYNEQFF. Variable domain in full (rest from reference TRBV2 and TRBJ2-1): EPEVTQTPSHQVTQMGQEVILRCVPISNHLYFYWYRQILGQKVEFLVSFYNNEISEKSEIFDDQFSVERPDGSNFTLKIRSTKLEDSAMYFCASSETGTPYNEQFFGPGTRLTVL.

This clone was picked up a small number of times. This rearrangement joins TRBV19 to TRBJ1-1, with a tentative D call TRBD1 (6 bases). Per the germline V gene, CDR1 is LNHDA and CDR2 is SQIVND (reference sequence). The V end lost 6 bases, the J end lost 3 bases, and 20 bases lay between the germline ends. The CDR3 runs to 16 residues. This CDR3 is CASSRGGHRWDTEAFF. In DNA form, the CDR3 reads TGTGCCAGTAGCCGGGGGGGCCATAGGTGGGACACTGAAGCTTTCTTT.

This sequence joins TRBV5-5 and TRBJ2-7; D not resolved. The CDR3 has 13 amino acids. V lost 4 bases, J lost 4 bases, and 12 bases lay in between. Germline CDR1 reads SGHKS; CDR2 reads YYEKEE (reference sequence). The CDR3 DNA reads as TGTGCCAGCAGCCAAATAGTGAGTTACGAGCAGTACTTC. Translated: CASSQIVSYEQYF.

The chain joins TRBV12-5 to TRBJ1-1; 9 bases line up with TRBD1. Trimming cost V 5 bases and J 1 base; bases outside gene matches: 2. The CDR3 extends over 14 amino acids. Germline V gene data show CDR1 as LGHNT and CDR2 as FRNRAP. CDR3 protein: CASGRGQGNTEAFF. The DNA for the CDR3 is TGTGCTAGTGGTAGGGGACAGGGGAACACTGAAGCTTTCTTT.

V gene TRBV2 combines with J gene TRBJ1-6; 8 bases agree with TRBD1. The germline gives CDR1 SNHLY, CDR2 FYNNEI. This CDR3 region has 18 residues. V was clipped by 5 bases and J by 0 bases; unmatched bases: 9. CDR3 nucleotides: TGTGCCAGCAGTCTATCCCGGACAGGGAGCTCCTATAATTCACCCCTCCACTTT. Its translation: CASSLSRTGSSYNSPLHF.

The chain combines TRBV13 with TRBJ2-7; tentatively, D is TRBD2 (5 bases). The CDR3 length is 13 residues. V dropped 1 base and J dropped 4 bases, with 8 bases sitting between them. Germline loops: CDR1 PRHDT, CDR2 FYEKMQ (reference sequence). The CDR3 spells CASSLAADYEQYF. CDR3 bases: TGTGCCAGCAGCTTAGCAGCGGATTACGAGCAGTACTTC.

This chain connects TRBV6-5 to TRBJ2-3, with a possible D match to TRBD2 (7 bases). Between the trimmed V and J ends, which lost 6 bases and 14 bases, there was a span of 15 bases. This CDR3 has 11 residues. Germline-derived CDR1 and CDR2 are MNHEY and SVGAGI. CDR3 sequence reads: CASSLGGGWYF. The DNA for the CDR3 is TGTGCCAGCAGCCTAGGGGGGGGCTGGTATTTT.

This clone was seen just once. This chain joins TRBV11-3 and TRBJ1-5; 8 bases match TRBD1. The J segment lost 15 bases and the V segment lost 4 bases, leaving 11 bases of the junction unmatched. The CDR3 runs to 13 residues. CDR1 and CDR2 from the germline V gene are SGHNT and YENEEA. CDR3 sequence: CASSWDRSDRGHF. CDR3 sequence (DNA): TGTGCCAGCAGCTGGGACAGGTCAGATCGTGGGCATTTT.

This chain connects TRBV12-3 or TRBV12-4 to TRBJ1-1, with unresolved D. The CDR3 consists of 11 residues. Trimming cost V 11 bases and J 5 bases, with 12 bases left between them. The CDR3 region is CACGWGTEAFF. Written as DNA, the CDR3 is TGTGCCTGCGGCTGGGGAACTGAAGCTTTCTTT.

V and J are TRBV4-2 and TRBJ1-1; 12 positions agree with TRBD1. J was trimmed by 1 base and V by 4 bases; bases with no gene match: 7. Germline CDR1 LGHNA, CDR2 YNFKEQ. The CDR3 spans 17 residues. CDR3 in amino acids: CASSRGDRGQRNTEAFF. CDR3 nucleotide sequence: TGTGCCAGCAGCCGAGGGGACAGGGGGCAGCGGAACACTGAAGCTTTCTTT.

The J gene is TRBJ2-7, the V gene TRBV6-2 or TRBV6-3; unclear D gene. V dropped 5 bases and J dropped 1 base, with 9 bases sitting between them. The CDR3 covers 13 residues. The germline V gene has CDR1 MNHEY and CDR2 SVGEGT. CDR3 in DNA: TGTGCCAGCAGTCAGGACGGGTCCTACGAGCAGTACTTC. Its protein product is CASSQDGSYEQYF.

V is TRBV3-1 (or the pseudogene TRBV3-2) and J is TRBJ1-1; D is unclear. CDR3 length equals 13 residues. Germline CDR1 and CDR2: LGHDT and YNNKEL (reference sequence). Trimming shortened V by 2 bases and J by 1 base, and 5 bases separated the two germline ends. The DNA of the CDR3 is TGTGCCAGCAGCCAAACACCGAACACTGAAGCTTTCTTT. Its translation is CASSQTPNTEAFF.

The rearrangement uses TRBV6-2 or TRBV6-3 and TRBJ1-1; D might be TRBD1 (6 bases). The CDR3 extends over 16 amino acids. The V and J ends lost 6 bases and 5 bases respectively, with 22 bases between them. Germline CDR1 is MNHEY and CDR2 is SVGEGT. CDR3 bases: TGTGCCAGCAGCCCAGCGTTCGGGGGGCGTTTGACTGAAGCTTTCTTT. Translation gives CASSPAFGGRLTEAFF.

The chain links TRBV19 to TRBJ1-5; TRBD1 might be the D (5 bases). Germline V gene sequence: CDR1 LNHDA, CDR2 SQIVND (reference sequence). Trimming removed 7 bases from V and 4 bases from J, with 14 bases in between. The CDR3 totals 14 residues. DNA for the CDR3: TGTGCCAGTAAGTCAGAAGCAGGGAATCAGCCCCAGCATTTT. Its translation: CASKSEAGNQPQHF.

This clone was recorded a few times. This chain connects TRBV11-1 to TRBJ2-1; TRBD2 matches at 8 bases. V lost 2 bases and J lost 5; bases outside the gene matches: 5. This CDR3 spans 15 amino acids. CDR1 and CDR2 (germline): SGHAT, FQDESV (reference sequence). CDR3: CASSLFAGGNNEQFF. The CDR3 nucleotides are TGTGCCAGCAGCTTATTTGCGGGGGGCAACAATGAGCAGTTCTTC.

J is TRBJ2-7 and V is TRBV10-3, with 8 bases that match TRBD1. Germline loops: CDR1 ENHRY, CDR2 SYGVKD. After removal of 11 bases from V and 4 bases from J, the junction contained 4 bases not matched to a gene. The CDR3 extends over 11 amino acids. DNA of the CDR3: TGTGCCGCCAGGACAGGGTACGAGCAGTACTTC. This codes for CAARTGYEQYF.